This T cell receptor (beta chain) originates from a study of T cells expressing NK-cell markers. Across the whole study: Just one sequenced donor of eight was HCMV-seronegative, while seven were seropositive.

This CDR3 has 18 amino acids. Germline lookup yields CDR1 SGHDT and CDR2 YYEEEE. Study-level results: These clonotypes additionally ranked first within the CD3+CD56-NKG2C+ fraction of four donors. Among CD8+ T cells from six donors, dominant NKG2C+ clonotypes accounted for roughly 1.0-7.0%.

TCR beta cDNA was made by 5'RACE template switching with UMIs. Reanalyzing the 5' RACE reads, TCRdb keeps one entry per CDR3 protein, without DNA. The specimen's table records about 390,000 distinct CDR3 sequences. Concerning this clonotype itself: Its specificity is unknown.

Source material: blood T cells: a sorted CD56 or NKG2C T cell subset, CD4+ or CD8+ T cells, or bulk PBMC T cells (not recorded which). This TCR was sampled from a woman aged 50 to 65 in good health. This chain connects TRBV5-6 to TRBJ2-1; checking the TCRdb D call of TRBD2 is not possible without DNA. The CDR3: CASSLAGRRDHSYNEQFF.